These 16 T cell receptor beta chains originate from one sample sequenced in a study of Ad26.COV2.S vaccination and SARS-CoV-2 variants. The table came from immunoSEQ multiplex PCR; TCRdb's copy has only in-frame clones and leaves some out. The sample lists about 350,000 clones, about 90% occurring once. Specimen: peripheral blood, collected after recovery from COVID-19. Source of these receptors: a human donor who had recovered from COVID-19.

The chain recombines TRBV19 with TRBJ1-4, with D uncertain. The CDR3 length is 15 residues. The ends were cut back, 5 bases at V and 4 bases at J, with 14 bases in the middle. The germline V gene has CDR1 LNHDA and CDR2 SQIVND (reference sequence). The CDR3 DNA is TGTGCCAGTAGTGAATTCCGGGCCCATAATGAAAAACTGTTTTTT. It specifies CASSEFRAHNEKLFF. The full variable domain, completed using reference TRBV19 and TRBJ1-4, is DGGITQSPKYLFRKEGQNVTLSCEQNLNHDAMYWYRQDPGQGLRLIYYSQIVNDFQKGDIAEGYSVSREKKESFPLTVTSAQKNPTAFYLCASSEFRAHNEKLFFGSGTQLSVL.

The V call is TRBV12-3 or TRBV12-4, the J call TRBJ1-5; D is uncertain. Trimming took off 7 bases at V and 8 bases at J, with 12 bases between the two ends. The length of the CDR3 is 12 residues. The DNA for the CDR3 is TGTGCCAGCACCACGAACCGGGAGCCCCAGCATTTT. Translation: CASTTNREPQHF.

This clone has only a few counts. The rearrangement links TRBV5-1 to TRBJ1-4, with TRBD1 matching 12 bases. Germline V gene sequence: CDR1 SGHRS, CDR2 YFSETQ. After removal of 5 bases from V and 6 bases from J, the junction contained 8 bases not matched to a gene. The CDR3 is 16 residues long. The CDR3 nucleotides are TGCGCCAGCAGGGCGGGACAGGGGGCGCGGTATGAAAAACTGTTTTTT. This sequence encodes CASRAGQGARYEKLFF.

The chain couples TRBV4-1 to TRBJ2-3; D is possibly TRBD1 (5 bases). Looked up from germline, CDR1 is MGHRA and CDR2 is YSYEKL. The CDR3 runs 17 residues. Trimming pared 0 bases from V and 0 bases from J, leaving 13 bases between. The CDR3 region is CASSQESGRASTDTQYF. CDR3 nucleotides: TGCGCCAGCAGCCAAGAGTCTGGCAGGGCTAGCACAGATACGCAGTATTTT.

This rearrangement joins TRBV7-2 to TRBJ2-1; 10 bases are shared with TRBD2. Germline CDR1 and CDR2: SGHTA and FQGNSA. CDR3 size: 18 residues. V lost 0 bases, J lost 4 bases, and 9 bases stayed unmatched. The CDR3: CASSLAWSSGGAYNEQFF. CDR3 nucleotides: TGTGCCAGCAGCTTAGCTTGGTCGAGCGGGGGGGCATACAATGAGCAGTTCTTC.

Worth noting for this clone: This sample also contains other DNA sequences that code for the same CDR3. CDR3 in amino acids: CASSRYQETQYF. CDR3 nucleotides: TGTGCCAGCTCCCGGTACCAAGAGACCCAGTACTTC. This chain links TRBV18 with TRBJ2-5; no clear D. V lost 6 bases and J 0 bases, leaving 5 bases between the germline ends. Germline CDR1 reads KGHSH; CDR2 reads LQKENI. The CDR3 contains 12 residues.

The chain joins TRBV2 to TRBJ2-3; TRBD2 aligns across 8 bases. This CDR3 is 15 amino acids long. CDR1 is SNHLY and CDR2 is FYNNEI in the germline V gene. The junction had 3 bases not matched to a gene; V was cut back by 1 base and J by 3 bases. The CDR3 region is CASSEGVAGTDTQYF. DNA of the CDR3: TGTGCCAGCAGTGAAGGGGTAGCGGGGACAGATACGCAGTATTTT.

This clone was seen only once. CDR3 sequence (DNA): TGTGCCAGCAGACCTCCAGGGGAAAACATTCAGTACTTC. It translates to CASRPPGENIQYF. The chain is built from TRBV6-5 and TRBJ2-4; D perhaps matches TRBD1 (6 bases). Trimming pared 6 bases from V and 5 bases from J, leaving 11 bases between. The CDR3 consists of 13 residues. Germline lookup yields CDR1 MNHEY and CDR2 SVGAGI.

The gene calls are TRBV2 and TRBJ2-7; 9 nucleotides match TRBD1. The CDR3 sequence is 14 residues long. The trim removed 6 bases at V and 1 base at J, leaving 4 bases unmatched. Germline V gives CDR1 SNHLY, CDR2 FYNNEI. CDR3 DNA sequence: TGTGCCAGCAGACGGGACAGGGCTTCCTACGAGCAGTACTTC. Its protein product is CASRRDRASYEQYF.

This chain uses TRBV28 with TRBJ1-2, with TRBD1 as a possible D gene (6 bases). In germline, CDR1 is MDHEN, CDR2 SYDVKM. The CDR3 consists of 16 residues. Trimming removed 5 bases at V and 2 bases at J, with 18 bases between. Here the CDR3 reads CASSPRGAKRNYGYTF. The CDR3 DNA follows: TGTGCCAGCAGTCCCCGGGGGGCAAAACGAAACTATGGCTACACCTTC.

This sequence joins TRBV2 and TRBJ2-1, with D tentatively TRBD1 or TRBD2 (5 bases each). V was pared by 6 bases and J by 1 base, with 13 bases between. Germline values: CDR1 SNHLY, CDR2 FYNNEI. The CDR3 totals 15 residues. CDR3 residues: CASRERTSSYNEQFF. In DNA form, the CDR3 reads TGTGCCAGCAGGGAGCGGACATCTTCCTACAATGAGCAGTTCTTC.

The chain links TRBV21-1 to TRBJ1-4. TRBV21-1 is described as a pseudogene. The CDR3 has 15 residues. CDR3 sequence reads: CASSWHPGHVEKLFF. The CDR3 DNA reads TGTGCCAGCAGCTGGCACCCGGGGCACGTTGAAAAACTGTTTTTT.

Points on this clone: The same CDR3 also results from other DNA sequences found in this sample. The chain combines TRBV7-9 with TRBJ1-1; D is possibly TRBD1 (5 bases). V lost 5 bases to trimming and J lost 5 bases, with 9 bases between them. CDR1 and CDR2 from the germline V gene are SEHNR and FQNEAQ (reference sequence). The CDR3 runs to 12 residues. The CDR3 reads CASSPGSTEAFF. The CDR3 nucleotides are TGTGCCAGCAGCCCAGGGAGTACTGAAGCTTTCTTT.

The V and J genes are TRBV5-1 and TRBJ2-5; D gene ambiguous. Germline-derived CDR1 and CDR2 are SGHRS and YFSETQ. The CDR3 spans 12 residues. Trimming took off 0 bases at V and 2 bases at J, with 2 bases between the two ends. The CDR3 DNA sequence: TGCGCCAGCAGCTTGGGACAAGAGACCCAGTACTTC. Protein sequence: CASSLGQETQYF.

The chain couples TRBV7-3 to TRBJ1-6; D is perhaps TRBD1 (6 bases). The CDR3 covers 15 residues. The V and J ends lost 6 bases and 9 bases respectively, with 18 bases between them. Germline values: CDR1 SGHTA, CDR2 FQGTGA. The CDR3 is CASSPRARGSSPLHF. CDR3 DNA sequence: TGTGCCAGCAGTCCTAGGGCCAGGGGAAGTTCACCCCTCCACTTT.

The V call is TRBV5-6, the J call TRBJ1-2; D remains ambiguous. This CDR3 region has 11 residues. The V gene lost 3 bases and the J gene lost 8 bases, with 8 bases spanning the gap. The germline CDR1 and CDR2 sequences are SGHDT and YYEEEE. CDR3 residues: CASSSTRGYTF. DNA for the CDR3: TGTGCCAGCAGCTCTACCCGGGGCTACACCTTC. Looking up the rest from reference TRBV5-6 and TRBJ1-2 gives the full variable domain: DAGVTQSPTHLIKTRGQQVTLRCSPKSGHDTVSWYQQALGQGPQFIFQYYEEEERQRGNFPDRFSGHQFPNYSSELNVNALLLGDSALYLCASSSTRGYTFGSGTRLTVV.